Listed below are T cell receptor beta chains from one sample, sequenced in a study of cytomegalovirus exposure and HLA in healthy donors. Clones were read by immunoSEQ multiplex PCR, and TCRdb kept only the in-frame ones, dropping some. Counted here are 130,000 to 150,000 clones, 76% occurring once; the ten biggest clones make up approximately 4%. The sample was PBMCs. These receptors all stem from a man between 18 and 35 years old in good health and CMV-seronegative. The CDR3 runs from the conserved cysteine through the conserved F or W. D genes are given only for firm matches. Some rows mark clone size as missing; the rest say once, few, many or name a class of expanded clone.

few | NA | 15 | TRBJ1-5 | TRBV4-1 | CASSPSWPSNQPQHF | TGCGCCAGCAGCCCGTCGTGGCCTAGCAATCAGCCCCAGCATTTT
NA | NA | 15 | TRBJ2-3 | TRBV2 | CASSETTLEADTQYF | TGTGCCAGCAGTGAAACCACCTTGGAGGCGGATACGCAGTATTTT
once | NA | 14 | TRBJ2-2 | TRBV2 | CASSEGRGIGELFF | TGTGCCAGCAGTGAAGGCAGGGGAATCGGGGAGCTGTTTTTT
NA | NA | 14 | TRBJ2-5 | TRBV30 | CAWSVPPGQETQYF | TGTGCCTGGAGTGTACCGCCAGGCCAAGAGACCCAGTACTTC
NA | TRBD2 | 14 | TRBJ2-1 | TRBV30 | CAFTSGTFYNEQFF | TGTGCCTTTACTAGCGGAACGTTCTACAATGAGCAGTTCTTC
NA | TRBD1 | 15 | TRBJ1-1 | TRBV19 | CASRTGDRGHTEAFF | TGTGCCAGTAGGACGGGTGACAGGGGGCACACTGAAGCTTTCTTT
NA | NA | 13 | TRBJ2-3 | TRBV5-6 | CASSLRRVDTQYF | TGTGCCAGCAGCTTGCGCAGGGTCGATACGCAGTATTTT
NA | TRBD1 | 16 | TRBJ2-5 | TRBV7-7 | CASSPSTGAIKETQYF | TGTGCCAGCAGCCCGTCGACAGGGGCAATAAAAGAGACCCAGTACTTC
NA | TRBD1 | 15 | TRBJ2-2 | TRBV9 | CASSPGQTNTGELFF | TGTGCCAGCAGCCCGGGACAGACGAACACCGGGGAGCTGTTTTTT
NA | NA | 15 | TRBJ2-4 | TRBV14 | CASSPHASGKNIQYF | TGTGCCAGCAGCCCCCACGCCTCGGGCAAAAACATTCAGTACTTC
NA | TRBD2 | 18 | TRBJ2-1 | TRBV19 | CASSIDQWRGAAYNEQFF | TGTGCCAGTAGTATAGATCAATGGCGGGGGGCGGCCTACAATGAGCAGTTCTTC
NA | TRBD2 | 17 | TRBJ2-1 | TRBV5-5 | CASSLAPSGFSYNEQFF | TGTGCCAGCAGCTTGGCACCTAGCGGGTTTTCCTACAATGAGCAGTTCTTC
NA | NA | 14 | TRBJ2-5 | TRBV7-9 | CASSLEARWETQYF | TGTGCCAGCAGCTTAGAGGCTAGATGGGAGACCCAGTACTTC
NA | NA | 14 | TRBJ1-1 | TRBV18 | CASSPYPDFTEAFF | TGTGCCAGCTCACCATACCCAGATTTCACTGAAGCTTTCTTT
NA | TRBD1 | 14 | TRBJ1-5 | TRBV2 | CASGGGQGNQPQHF | TGTGCCAGCGGGGGGGGACAGGGTAATCAGCCCCAGCATTTT
NA | NA | 15 | TRBJ1-2 | TRBV2 | CASRAGHQPNYGYTF | TGTGCCAGCAGAGCCGGACACCAACCTAACTATGGCTACACCTTC
NA | NA | 13 | TRBJ2-7 | TRBV5-5 | CASSFRAAHEQYF | TGTGCCAGCAGCTTCAGGGCGGCCCACGAGCAGTACTTC
NA | NA | 13 | TRBJ1-1 | TRBV29-1 | CSVEPGSYAEAFF | TGCAGCGTTGAACCAGGCAGTTACGCTGAAGCTTTCTTT
NA | NA | 18 | TRBJ2-4 | TRBV25-1 | CASSERGAGYLAKNIQYF | TGTGCCAGCAGTGAAAGAGGGGCGGGATATCTAGCCAAAAACATTCAGTACTTC
NA | TRBD2 | 18 | TRBJ2-7 | TRBV13 | CASSLGVRGGLTTDEQYF | TGTGCCAGCAGCTTAGGGGTTCGGGGGGGCCTTACTACTGACGAGCAGTACTTC
NA | NA | 13 | TRBJ2-3 | TRBV2 | CASRGSLTDTQYF | TGTGCCAGCAGAGGGAGCCTAACAGATACGCAGTATTTT
NA | TRBD2 | 12 | TRBJ2-1 | TRBV30 | CAWSRGDNEQFF | TGTGCCTGGAGTCGGGGGGACAATGAGCAGTTCTTC
NA | TRBD1 | 13 | TRBJ2-3 | TRBV19 | CASWDRVTDTQYF | TGTGCCAGTTGGGACAGGGTCACAGATACGCAGTATTTT
NA | NA | 13 | TRBJ2-7 | TRBV6-1 | CASSGRLLYEQYF | TGTGCCAGCAGTGGGCGACTGCTCTACGAGCAGTACTTC
NA | NA | 13 | TRBJ2-1 | TRBV7-9 | CASSLRGGREQFF | TGTGCCAGCAGCTTAAGAGGAGGGCGAGAGCAGTTCTTC
NA | TRBD1 | 12 | TRBJ1-2 | TRBV5-4 | CASTTGDYGYTF | TGTGCCAGCACAACAGGGGACTATGGCTACACCTTC
once | TRBD2 | 17 | TRBJ2-1 | TRBV18 | CASSPKGLVSSYNEQFF | TGTGCCAGCTCACCAAAAGGACTAGTGAGCTCCTACAATGAGCAGTTCTTC
NA | TRBD1 | 14 | TRBJ1-1 | TRBV7-2 | CASSVDRAWGEAFF | TGTGCCAGCAGCGTCGACAGGGCTTGGGGAGAAGCTTTCTTT
few | NA | 12 | TRBJ2-7 | TRBV28 | CASSLGLYEQYF | TGTGCCAGCAGTCTGGGACTCTACGAGCAGTACTTC
few | TRBD1 | 15 | TRBJ2-7 | TRBV5-1 | CASSLAVTGGSEQYF | TGCGCCAGCAGCTTGGCAGTGACAGGGGGCTCCGAGCAGTACTTC
once | TRBD1 | 13 | TRBJ2-5 | TRBV9 | CASSGDRVETQYF | TGTGCCAGCAGCGGGGACAGGGTGGAGACCCAGTACTTC
NA | NA | 15 | TRBJ2-2 | TRBV5-4 | CASSLEGVNTGELFF | TGTGCCAGCAGCTTGGAAGGAGTGAACACCGGGGAGCTGTTTTTT
NA | NA | 14 | TRBJ2-7 | TRBV19 | CASSLDSLTYEQYF | TGTGCCAGTAGCCTTGACAGTCTCACCTACGAGCAGTACTTC
NA | NA | 14 | TRBJ2-3 | TRBV29-1 | CSGGRGVSTDTQYF | TGCAGCGGGGGCAGGGGGGTTAGCACAGATACGCAGTATTTT
few | NA | 12 | TRBJ1-5 | TRBV10-2 | CASTNSNQPQHF | TGCGCCAGCACCAATAGCAATCAGCCCCAGCATTTT
NA | TRBD2 | 17 | TRBJ2-7 | TRBV6-1 | CASSARTSGGGVYEQYF | TGTGCCAGCAGTGCCCGGACTAGCGGGGGTGGGGTCTACGAGCAGTACTTC
once | TRBD2 | 15 | TRBJ2-2 | TRBV19 | CASNGGRANTGELFF | TGTGCCAGTAACGGCGGGAGGGCGAACACCGGGGAGCTGTTTTTT
NA | TRBD2 | 16 | TRBJ2-5 | TRBV6-6 | CASSYPSGRAGETQYF | TGTGCCAGCAGTTACCCTAGCGGGAGGGCCGGAGAGACCCAGTACTTC
few | TRBD1 | 18 | TRBJ2-2 | TRBV4-1 | CASSRVTGTGGNTGELFF | TGCGCCAGCAGCCGAGTTACCGGGACAGGGGGGAACACCGGGGAGCTGTTTTTT
NA | TRBD2 | 18 | TRBJ2-3 | TRBV5-1 | CASSLARTSGSTTDTQYF | TGCGCCAGCAGCTTGGCCAGGACTAGCGGGAGCACGACAGATACGCAGTATTTT
once | NA | 14 | TRBJ2-5 | TRBV4-1 | CASSVTPRGETQYF | TGCGCCAGCAGCGTAACCCCCAGGGGAGAGACCCAGTACTTC
NA | NA | 13 | TRBJ2-7 | TRBV5-4 | CASSLAGRYEQYF | TGTGCCAGCAGCTTGGCTGGCCGCTACGAGCAGTACTTC
NA | TRBD1 | 16 | TRBJ2-3 | TRBV25-1 | CASSEYPGGLGDTQYF | TGTGCCAGCAGTGAATATCCAGGGGGCTTGGGAGATACGCAGTATTTT
NA | NA | 15 | TRBJ2-7 | TRBV6-1 | CASSEFGAPVYEQYF | TGTGCCAGCAGTGAATTTGGGGCACCGGTCTACGAGCAGTACTTC
NA | NA | 13 | TRBJ1-1 | TRBV5-1 | CASSLTPDTEAFF | TGCGCCAGCAGCTTGACCCCAGACACTGAAGCTTTCTTT
NA | NA | 15 | TRBJ2-7 | TRBV4-1 | CASSLQQGTAYEQYF | TGCGCCAGCAGCTTACAACAGGGTACGGCCTACGAGCAGTACTTC
NA | TRBD1 | 16 | TRBJ2-2 | TRBV28 | CASSLWDRGKTGELFF | TGTGCCAGCAGTTTATGGGACAGGGGTAAGACCGGGGAGCTGTTTTTT
NA | TRBD2 | 16 | TRBJ2-2 | TRBV7-9 | CASSPAGGMGPGELFF | TGTGCCAGCAGCCCGGCGGGAGGTATGGGGCCCGGGGAGCTGTTTTTT
NA | TRBD1 | 12 | TRBJ1-1 | TRBV2 | CASRAGQVSAFF | TGTGCCAGCAGGGCGGGACAGGTATCAGCTTTCTTT
NA | TRBD2 | 15 | TRBJ2-1 | TRBV5-4 | CASSLAGGDLDEQFF | TGTGCCAGCAGCTTGGCCGGGGGGGACCTCGATGAGCAGTTCTTC
NA | TRBD1 | 15 | TRBJ1-6 | TRBV7-3 | CASSADRAYNSPLHF | TGTGCCAGCAGCGCGGACAGGGCCTATAATTCACCCCTCCACTTT
NA | TRBD1 | 15 | TRBJ2-1 | TRBV5-1 | CASSSGQVSYNEQFF | TGCGCCAGCAGCTCCGGACAGGTCTCCTACAATGAGCAGTTCTTC